These 7 T cell receptor beta chains originate from one sample sequenced in a study of blood T cells in healthy people across ages. The use of a sample-barcoded 5' primer and a J-beta primer mix characterized a second PCR of about 7 to 12 cycles. Using its own MiXCR run on the 5' RACE reads, TCRdb lists one record per CDR3 protein. The table shows nearly 800,000 distinct CDR3 sequences, with around three fifths occurring only once. The sequencing input was blood. These receptors were taken from a man aged 40-49 years in good health.

The V and J genes are TRBV7-6 and TRBJ2-7; 7 nucleotides line up with TRBD1. The ends lost 2 bases at V and 1 base at J; junction bases unmatched: 5. The CDR3 covers 15 residues. Germline lookup yields CDR1 SGHVS and CDR2 FNYEAQ. CDR3 DNA: TGTGCCAGCAGCTTAATACGGGACAGATCCTACGAGCAGTACTTC. This sequence encodes CASSLIRDRSYEQYF.

This chain uses TRBV25-1 with TRBJ2-2, with 9 bases that match TRBD1. The CDR3 has 18 amino acids. Unmatched junction bases numbered 13, after V lost 4 bases and J lost 4 bases. Germline V gene sequence: CDR1 MGHDK, CDR2 SYGVNS. The CDR3 coding sequence is TGTGCCAGCAGTGGGACTCCACAGGGGGCGCTTGTCACCGGGGAGCTGTTTTTT. Its protein product is CASSGTPQGALVTGELFF.

CDR3 nucleotide sequence: TGTGCCAGCAGTTTAGCGCTAGGGGCAGGAAACACCATATATTTT. This codes for CASSLALGAGNTIYF. The chain recombines TRBV12-3 or TRBV12-4 with TRBJ1-3; weak D call: TRBD1 (5 bases). This CDR3 region has 15 residues. Trimming removed 0 bases from V and 4 bases from J, with 10 bases in between.

V is TRBV20-1 and J is TRBJ1-4; D remains unclear. The germline V and J ends were trimmed by 6 bases and 6 bases, with 5 bases remaining between them. Germline V gene sequence: CDR1 DFQATT, CDR2 SNEGSKA (reference sequence). The CDR3 has 10 amino acids. The CDR3 reads CSALDEKLFF. Here the CDR3 DNA reads TGCAGTGCCCTTGATGAAAAACTGTTTTTT.

J is TRBJ1-4 and V is TRBV4-3; 7 bases are shared with TRBD1. The CDR3 runs to 16 residues. Trimming removed 0 bases from V and 8 bases from J; junction bases left unmatched: 9. Per the germline V gene, CDR1 is LGHNA and CDR2 is YSLEER. The CDR3 sequence is CASSQDKTGNWEKLFF. CDR3 bases: TGCGCCAGCAGCCAAGATAAGACAGGGAATTGGGAAAAACTGTTTTTT.

The rearrangement joins TRBV20-1 to TRBJ2-1; D unclear. CDR3 size: 11 residues. Looked up from germline, CDR1 is DFQATT and CDR2 is SNEGSKA (reference sequence). Trimming stripped 0 bases from V and 8 bases from J, with 5 bases between. The DNA for the CDR3 is TGCAGTGCTAGAGATCCCCATGAGCAGTTCTTC. It specifies CSARDPHEQFF.

The CDR3 region has the DNA TGTGCCAGCAGTTACGCGGTAGGGGATCAGCCCCAGCATTTT. Its protein product is CASSYAVGDQPQHF. The genes are TRBV6-5 and TRBJ1-5; perhaps TRBD1 as D (5 bases). The CDR3 consists of 14 residues. Germline assignment: CDR1 MNHEY and CDR2 SVGAGI. V was trimmed by 2 bases and J by 5 bases, leaving 10 bases between them.